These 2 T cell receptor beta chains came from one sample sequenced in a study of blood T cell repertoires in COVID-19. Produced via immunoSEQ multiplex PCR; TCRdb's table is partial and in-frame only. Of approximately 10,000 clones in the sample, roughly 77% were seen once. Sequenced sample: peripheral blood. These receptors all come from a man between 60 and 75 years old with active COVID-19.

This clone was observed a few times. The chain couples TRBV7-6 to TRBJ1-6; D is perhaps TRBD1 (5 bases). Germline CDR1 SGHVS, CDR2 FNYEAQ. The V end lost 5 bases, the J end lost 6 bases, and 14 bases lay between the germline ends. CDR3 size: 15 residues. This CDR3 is CASSGAGDGNSPLHF. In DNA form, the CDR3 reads TGTGCCAGCAGCGGCGCGGGGGATGGTAATTCACCCCTCCACTTT.

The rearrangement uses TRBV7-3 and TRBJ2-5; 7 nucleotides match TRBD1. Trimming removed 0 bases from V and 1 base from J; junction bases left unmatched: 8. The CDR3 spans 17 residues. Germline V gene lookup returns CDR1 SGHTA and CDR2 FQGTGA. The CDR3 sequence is CASSLTGRQGVQETQYF. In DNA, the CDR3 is TGTGCCAGCAGCTTAACGGGCAGGCAGGGGGTCCAAGAGACCCAGTACTTC.